Listed here is a single TCR beta chain. The antigen remains undetermined. Naive cells were sorted as CD45RO-, CCR7+, CD27+ and CD95-. The record originates from a study of CXCR3-negative and CXCR3-positive naive CD8 T cells. Study observations and caveats: TRBV-TRBJ usage was alike in naive CXCR3-negative and CXCR3-positive cells but differed in memory cells. Relative to CXCR3-negative naive cells, CXCR3-positive naive cells had more hydrophobic TRB CDR3s.

The CDR3 length is 15 residues. UMI-labeled 5' RACE yielded the TRB cDNA libraries. TCRdb re-called the 5' RACE reads and gives one entry per CDR3 protein, without DNA. In total, the table holds about 130,000 distinct CDR3 sequences. This TCR derives from a human donor in good health. Some clones in this sample may be carry-over from other donors' samples. V usage is TRBV12-3 or TRBV12-4 and J usage is TRBJ1-4; the TCRdb call, TRBD1, lacks DNA for checking. The sequenced sample consisted of naive CXCR3+ CD8+ T cells from blood. Subset reported: CD45RO-CCR7+CD27+CD95- naive CD8+ T cells expressing CXCR3 (TNR3+). This chain's CDR3 is CASSPAGTGMEKLFF.